What follows is one TCR beta chain and its context. Assay used: immunoSEQ multiplex PCR; TCRdb lists only in-frame clones, some missing. In the table there are roughly 250,000 clones, 87% of which are singletons. Cohorts were assigned according to the clinical history that participants reported. This entry comes from a study of blood T cell repertoires in COVID-19. Germline CDR1 and CDR2: GTSNPN and SVGIG (reference sequence). There are 13 residues in the CDR3. The V gene lost 3 bases and the J gene lost 7 bases, with 12 bases spanning the gap. This clonotype originated in a woman under 40 with acute COVID-19. This rearrangement joins TRBV30 to TRBJ1-4; D gene uncertain. Sequences were obtained from PBMCs or T cells enriched from blood (not recorded which). CDR3 in DNA: TGTGCCTGGAGGTCCACGGGAGGTGAAAAACTGTTTTTT. As protein: CAWRSTGGEKLFF.